This T cell receptor (beta chain) was recorded in a study of shared clonotypes between healthy human individuals. Whole-study results and caveats: Estimated richness was generally greater in naive than memory subsets. Clonotype sharing among the donors was expected to vary with sequencing depth.

On this clone itself: The antigen remains undetermined.

CD45RO negativity and positive selection for CCR7 defined naive CD8 cells, a population that excluded terminally differentiated effector memory CD45RA+ cells. The test was conducted at deep level. Method: immunoSEQ multiplex PCR; TCRdb's copy keeps in-frame clones and lacks some. The table records nearly 2 million clones, about 95% of them present only once. Germline V CDR1 and CDR2: SQVTM, ANQGSEA. The CDR3 is made up of 19 amino acids. The junction had 15 bases not matched to a gene; V was cut back by 0 bases and J by 4 bases. The J gene is TRBJ1-2, the V gene TRBV29-1, with 12 nucleotides matching TRBD1. The TCR sequence derives from a man younger than 30 in good health. The sequenced sample consisted of naive CD8+ T cells sorted from blood. DNA of the CDR3: TGCAGCGTTGAAGATCGAGTTGGGAGGGACAGGGGGCTTTCCTATGGCTACACCTTC. As protein: CSVEDRVGRDRGLSYGYTF.